These T cell receptor beta chains were read from a single sample in a study of blood T cell repertoires in COVID-19. Here immunoSEQ multiplex PCR was the method, and the copy in TCRdb shows in-frame clones only, minus some. The table has 30,000 to 35,000 clones, approximately 83% seen once. The sample was peripheral blood. The receptors were sampled from a man aged 45-65 years with acute or convalescent COVID-19. Each CDR3 is given with its conserved first and last residue.

V gene	J gene	CDR3 protein
TRBV3-1/TRBV3-2	TRBJ1-3	CASSLFGTGSGNTIYF
TRBV6-1	TRBJ1-5	CASSERQVRAGGNQPQHF
TRBV2	TRBJ2-2	CASRKRDRGNAGELFF
TRBV28	TRBJ1-5	CASRVGSNQPQHF
TRBV5-1	TRBJ2-3	CASSLGTQQYF
TRBV27	TRBJ2-7	CASSLTSGGYEQYF
TRBV7-8	TRBJ2-7	CASSSGQGRYEQYF
TRBV19	TRBJ1-5	CASSIAEGRNQPQHF
TRBV4-1	TRBJ2-7	CASSQDIEEGFYEQYF
TRBV3-1/TRBV3-2	TRBJ2-7	CASSQATGPYEQYF
TRBV15	TRBJ2-2	CATKDRGNTGELFF
TRBV19	TRBJ2-1	CASSIPGLNNEQFF
TRBV23-1	TRBJ1-2	CASSRSPTLSGGQGYTF
TRBV10-1	TRBJ2-1	CASSELAGGLDEQFF
TRBV15	TRBJ2-5	CATSRDLGGALEETQYF
TRBV7-2	TRBJ1-5	CASSLVGNQPQHF
TRBV6-5	TRBJ2-7	CASSPGFKDYEQYF
TRBV5-8	TRBJ1-4	CASSSGRVTNEKLFF
TRBV27	TRBJ1-2	CASSFRDRGRYTF
TRBV12-3/TRBV12-4	TRBJ2-1	CASGTGTRNEQFF
TRBV19	TRBJ2-6	CASSKARSTNVLTF
TRBV28	TRBJ1-6	CASSQGQNNSPLHF
TRBV20-1	TRBJ2-1	CSASSIPRGPFNEQFF
TRBV6-5	TRBJ2-1	CASSFSRTSGRNEQFF
TRBV24-1	TRBJ2-5	CATSPSFGGADETQYF
TRBV10-1	TRBJ2-6	CASGEASGANVLTF
TRBV28	TRBJ1-2	CASSLPTGGGGYTF
TRBV5-6	TRBJ2-7	CASSLVTSPEQYF
TRBV4-1	TRBJ2-7	CASSQATSGSYEQYF
TRBV18	TRBJ2-7	CASSPGGDEQYF
TRBV10-1	TRBJ1-1	CASSEEPWTEAFF
TRBV7-8	TRBJ1-6	CASSLEPSRTLHF
TRBV6-5	TRBJ1-6	CASSLGTGLNSPLHF
TRBV3-1/TRBV3-2	TRBJ2-1	CASSQEIAGYEQFF
TRBV30	TRBJ2-2	CAWGRGTGELFF
TRBV7-6	TRBJ2-7	CASSPGGAGISYEQYF
TRBV27	TRBJ1-5	CASSLSAGIQPQHF
TRBV19	TRBJ2-3	CASRSGATDTQYF
TRBV18	TRBJ1-2	CASSPQTGGVIKDYTF
TRBV7-3	TRBJ2-7	CASSSLRFDGTGTYEQYF
TRBV5-1	TRBJ1-1	CASSLSNWRLTEAFF
TRBV11-3	TRBJ2-1	CASSLGSRGLTNNEQFF